The clone carrying this TCR beta chain was seen many times. The time point is: blood at routine non-recurrence follow-up after resection. These data originate in a study of spatial heterogeneity in lung cancer. The overall study: The study consistently detected more beta-chain than alpha-chain sequences.

TCRdb independently ran MiXCR on the 5' RACE reads; one entry per CDR3 protein. The sample comprises more than 15,000 distinct CDR3 sequences, 5% to 7.5% of which are singletons, and 20% to 30% rests with the top ten. Losses at the gene ends were 1 base for V and 8 bases for J; bases not matched to a gene: 7. The CDR3 loop spans 15 amino acids. Germline CDR1 LGHNA, CDR2 YNFKEQ. The TCR was taken from a male donor with early-stage non-small cell lung cancer. The V gene is TRBV4-2, the J gene TRBJ1-4; TRBD1 agrees at 7 bases. The source material was PBMCs, sampled at follow-up. CDR3 in amino acids: CASSQGAGGDEKLFF. In DNA form, the CDR3 reads TGTGCCAGCAGCCAAGGGGCAGGGGGTGACGAAAAACTGTTTTTT.